These 3 T cell receptor beta chains were sequenced from one sample in a study of Graves' ophthalmopathy and Graves' hyperthyroidism. Transcripts of RNA were the source for amplifying TCR beta CDR3 regions. HTBI primers were used in a first-round RT-PCR, which preceded a second-round multiplex PCR. TCRdb called the multiplex PCR reads again in MiXCR, with one record for every CDR3 protein. Here the sample spans some 750,000 distinct CDR3 sequences, 40% being singletons. The sequenced sample consisted of peripheral blood. The receptor source for this set is an adult man with Graves' ophthalmopathy.

The gene calls are TRBV10-3 and TRBJ2-7; D call uncertain. V gave up 4 bases and J gave up 5 bases, with 6 bases separating them. The germline V gene has CDR1 ENHRY and CDR2 SYGVKD. CDR3 length equals 11 residues. The CDR3 DNA is TGTGCCATCAGTGGGGATAACGAGCAGTACTTC. It encodes CAISGDNEQYF.

The chain recombines TRBV2 with TRBJ1-1, with TRBD1 matching 8 bases. The CDR3 extends over 15 amino acids. CDR1 SNHLY and CDR2 FYNNEI come from the germline V gene. The V gene end was trimmed by 7 bases and the J gene end by 0 bases; junction bases not matched to a gene: 7. In DNA, the CDR3 is TGTGCCAGCACAAGGACAGGGTCATTGAACACTGAAGCTTTCTTT. Its protein is CASTRTGSLNTEAFF. Full variable domain (outside the CDR3, taken from reference TRBV2 and TRBJ1-1): EPEVTQTPSHQVTQMGQEVILRCVPISNHLYFYWYRQILGQKVEFLVSFYNNEISEKSEIFDDQFSVERPDGSNFTLKIRSTKLEDSAMYFCASTRTGSLNTEAFFGQGTRLTVV.

The V gene is TRBV7-2, the J gene TRBJ1-1, with D unclear. The CDR3 covers 14 residues. Germline V CDR1 and CDR2: SGHTA, FQGNSA. Between the trimmed V and J ends, which lost 5 bases and 3 bases, there was a span of 13 bases. Here the CDR3 reads CASSKETGDTEAFF. The CDR3, as DNA: TGTGCCAGCAGCAAGGAGACCGGGGACACTGAAGCTTTCTTT.